This TCR beta chain was captured in a study of cytomegalovirus exposure and HLA in healthy donors (dated by TCRdb to about 2017). At the level of the whole study: An earlier analysis of more than 550 of the donors reported 276 Gb of sequence data and 100 million to 120 million unique TCR beta sequences obtained from about 179 million T cells. Alongside the repertoire data, information on donor age, sex, ethnicity and CMV serostatus was compiled. All discovery cohort repertoires had been generated on a single sequencing platform. An earlier analysis of around 540 of the donors applied high-throughput TCR beta sequencing to assess whether each TCR beta V gene segment acted as functional or pseudogenic. Among a few hundred genotyped donors of the cohort, an average of around 240,000 unique TCR beta nucleotide sequences were sequenced per donor, roughly 20% of them non-productive. The study was designed to test whether signatures of past pathogen exposure could be identified by cataloging public T cell receptors. High-throughput TCR immunosequencing, statistical association of individual TCRs with disease status, and machine learning were combined to predict cytomegalovirus infection status. In a later analysis, previously published TCR beta repertoires from several hundred donors were re-analyzed and high-resolution HLA genotyping was added so that TCR occurrence patterns could be studied. In addition to the first cohort of approximately 670 subjects, a separate validation cohort of about 120 different subjects was used. The number of typed donors differed by locus: about 620-640 for A, B, C, DRB1 and DQB1; 522 for DQA1; over 600 for DPA1; and about 450 for DPB1. A later genetic analysis took genome-wide SNP genotypes for about 55% of the roughly 700 donors and used that subset as a discovery cohort. Rather than using new phenotypic data, the later analysis identified candidate immune exposures from TCR beta sequences and from how often those sequences occurred across donors. The genetic ancestry cluster associated with self-reported Caucasian donors included 81% of the approximately 430 genotyped donors. The T cell repertoires of 666 subjects were profiled by immunosequencing and related to cytomegalovirus serostatus. Roughly five DR-DQ haplotypes were handled as single units for association and clustering, since linkage in the cohort was strong. HLA typing included class I and class II loci at four-digit resolution. An early release that covered some 630 HLA-typed donors contained approximately 290 gigabases of sequencing data and roughly 84 million unique TCR sequences.

In the case of this clone: The antigen it recognizes is unknown. No quality values exist for individual bases; no much larger clone is one base distant.

The cohort was made up of roughly 670 healthy bone marrow donors. Cohort members were all nominally healthy when sampled, although unrecorded immune exposures were likely present. The donor was CMV seronegative and was included in the group of around 320 seronegative cohort members. A peripheral blood sample was provided by each donor, and peripheral blood mononuclear cells were used for TCR beta sequencing. The Qiagen DNeasy Blood Extraction Kit was used to extract genomic DNA from the blood cell samples. Study-level results and caveats: In a later analysis, HLA-associated TCR beta chains showed more clonal expansion and lower generation probabilities than non-associated chains that were equally common. Presence/absence analyses assumed roughly uniform sequencing depth across donors, an assumption that may not hold. The sequencing pipeline was judged likely to have produced a cluster of highly shared sequence variants as a technical artifact. A later analysis reported that several top co-occurrence clusters appeared linked to parvovirus B19, influenza, CMV and Epstein-Barr virus. Because some donors lacked HLA typing at each locus, the association tests relied only on the typed subset. Most CMV-associated TCR beta chains appeared to be HLA-restricted in a later analysis, and the HLA associations seemed to be driven largely by CMV exposure. A further reported finding was that TCR beta sequences accurately predicted the HLA-A and HLA-B alleles for most subjects in the first cohort. Because counts were too low, seventeen rarely observed V segments, including chromosome 9 orphons, were excluded from the earlier analysis of several hundred of the donors. In a later analysis, the rate of TCR association differed among HLA loci, with DRB1 alleles having the most associated TCRs and HLA-C alleles having the fewest. In the study, roughly 160 TCR beta chains were listed as associated with cytomegalovirus. The only immune exposure information available for the cohort was CMV serostatus. V-gene and J-gene trimming of TCR beta chains was associated with a missense DCLRE1C variant in a later genetic analysis, and the association was replicated in an independent cohort. Most TCR sequences were observed very rarely across donors, whereas some public TCRs were present in many individuals. Some IMGT-functional V segments, including TRBV6-2 and TRBV6-3, could not be distinguished by the 87-base-pair reads and were therefore excluded. When HLA alleles, especially DR and DQ, strongly co-occurred, TCR associations were difficult to assign to individual alleles. It was suggested by the authors that the approach could potentially be generalized to other disease states and immunological phenotypes. Linkage disequilibrium might explain the correlated functional status among segregating V segments, but an unknown experimental factor could not be ruled out. Specific HLA alleles were associated with 15,000 to 20,000 TCR beta sequences at a false discovery rate of 0.05 in a later analysis. According to a later genetic analysis, donors in an Asian-associated ancestry cluster had fewer N-insertions in productive TCRs than the roughly 660-donor mean. In vitro tests confirmed that a few of the cytomegalovirus-associated TCR beta chains recognize cytomegalovirus antigens. An earlier analysis of around 540 of the donors showed that most TCR beta V segments appeared in productive rearrangements either about 87% or about 30% of the time, which broadly matched IMGT annotations. The classifier was reported to diagnose cytomegalovirus status with high specificity and sensitivity in both the original cohort and the validation cohort. In this cohort, only TCR beta chains were sequenced, and detectable features were limited by the absence of alpha or paired-chain data.

The library relied on the immunoSEQ multiplex PCR assay. The multiplex PCR relied on a mix of 60 forward primers for TCR Vbeta segments and 13 reverse primers for TCR Jbeta segments. A multiplex PCR assay on genomic DNA amplified the CDR3 region of rearranged TCR beta genes. The Illumina HiSeq System was used to sequence the amplified TCR beta libraries as 87-base-pair reads. In the paper's pipeline: A later analysis counted about 82 million unique TCR beta chains across the 700 or so repertoires, and around 12 million of these chains were shared by at least two donors. To remove PCR and sequencing errors, raw reads were error-corrected and collapsed into unique sequences using a nearest-neighbor algorithm that merged closely related sequences. CDR3 sequences were aligned to IMGT reference sequences to assign V, D and J gene segments. For a sequence to be retained, a match of at least six nucleotides was required to both a V gene segment and a J gene segment. A rearrangement was called productive if the CDR3 had no stop codons and remained in frame with V and J, and every other rearrangement was called non-productive. CDR3 was defined according to IMGT convention as the region running from the second conserved V-encoded cysteine to the conserved J-encoded phenylalanine. Sequences without an unambiguous match to a single V gene segment were excluded from the earlier analysis of about 600 of the donors. In an earlier analysis of a few hundred of the donors, a V segment was called functional when productive rearrangements were above 56.7%, and segregating when the standard deviation between donors exceeded 5%. A statistical classification framework was built to diagnose cytomegalovirus status from the catalog of TCR beta chain sequences. A later analysis assigned V and J genes by comparing TCR nucleotide sequences with IMGT/GENE-DB human TR gene sequences. The TCRdist pipeline was used in a later analysis to assign CDR3 sequences and most-parsimonious VDJ recombination scenarios. In a later analysis, each TCR beta chain was defined by its CDR3 amino acid sequence together with its V-gene family, and reads without a unique V-gene family were excluded. A later analysis removed roughly 590 highly shared, low-generation-probability nucleotide sequences to deal with suspected cross-contamination and a sequencing artifact. For each public chain, a later analysis derived a clonal expansion index from normalized ranks of inferred template counts within each repertoire. Generation probabilities in a later analysis came from a VDJ recombination model fitted to out-of-frame rearrangements, and those results were checked against IGoR. Hypergeometric tests were used in a later analysis to score TCR-TCR, TCR-HLA and TCR-CMV co-occurrence, with a repertoire-size bias correction applied to the TCR pairs. A later analysis estimated false discovery rates by permuting HLA or CMV assignments 20 times. In a later analysis, co-occurring TCRs were grouped with DBSCAN, and TCRdist sequence similarity was added when clustering was performed within HLA-allele-positive subsets. Repertoires with fewer than 30,000 or more than 120,000 public chains were left out of co-occurrence clustering, as were five repertoires with anomalous nucleotide sharing. The table was pulled from immuneACCESS by TCRdb, which kept in-frame rearrangements only. Such tables lose some clones; where checked, under half of the loss comes from unresolved V genes, and the rest has no known cause. The V and J calls and clone size come from that table; D and trimming were worked out from the DNA. Within this sample are approximately 130,000 clones, with about 82% of them counted one time only. The ten largest account for roughly 1.1% of the sample.

Relative to germline, V is missing 8 bases and J is missing 1 base, with 4 bases of the junction outside any gene match. The germline V gene (reference sequence) sets CDR1 to LNHDA and CDR2 to SQIVND. Its CDR3 holds 13 amino acids, cysteine through phenylalanine. Only the CDR3 DNA stays, 39 bases, in frame from base 1. Material: PBMCs. Recombination joined TRBV19 with TRBJ1-1; a stretch of 7 junction bases matches TRBD1. The source is a boy younger than 18 in good health and CMV-seronegative. The nucleotides are TGTGCCAGTCTTACAGGGGAGAACACTGAAGCTTTCTTT. This gives the protein CASLTGENTEAFF.